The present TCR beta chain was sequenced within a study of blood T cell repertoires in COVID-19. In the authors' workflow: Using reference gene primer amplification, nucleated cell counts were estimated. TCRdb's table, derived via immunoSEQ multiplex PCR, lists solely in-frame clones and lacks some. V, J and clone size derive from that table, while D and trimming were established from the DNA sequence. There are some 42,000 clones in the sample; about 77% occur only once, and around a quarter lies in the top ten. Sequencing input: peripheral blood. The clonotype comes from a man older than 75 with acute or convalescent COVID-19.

The CDR3 DNA follows: TGTGCCAGCACAGATAACACCGGGGAGCTGTTTTTT. It codes for CASTDNTGELFF. The rearrangement uses TRBV9 and TRBJ2-2, with no clear D. The CDR3 is 12 amino acids. CDR1 and CDR2 from the germline V gene are SGDLS and YYNGEE. The ends were cut back, 6 bases at V and 2 bases at J, with 5 bases in the middle.